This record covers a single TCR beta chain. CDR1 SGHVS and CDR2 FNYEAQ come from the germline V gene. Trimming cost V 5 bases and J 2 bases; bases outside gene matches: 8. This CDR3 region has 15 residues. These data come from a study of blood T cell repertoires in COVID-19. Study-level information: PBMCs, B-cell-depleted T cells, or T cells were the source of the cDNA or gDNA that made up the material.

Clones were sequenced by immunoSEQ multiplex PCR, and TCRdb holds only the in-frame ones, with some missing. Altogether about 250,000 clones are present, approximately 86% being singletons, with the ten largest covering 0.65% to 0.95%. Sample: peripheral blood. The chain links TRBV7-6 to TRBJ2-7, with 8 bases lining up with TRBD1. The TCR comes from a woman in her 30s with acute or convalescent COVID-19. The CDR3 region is CASSPRTGPTYEQYF. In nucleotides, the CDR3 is TGTGCCAGCAGCCCACGGACAGGGCCGACCTACGAGCAGTACTTC.